These 16 T cell receptor beta chains share one sample of origin, sequenced in a study of blood T cell repertoires in COVID-19. Assay used: immunoSEQ multiplex PCR; TCRdb lists only in-frame clones, some missing. Among 95,000 to 110,000 clones, more than 70% were seen once, and the ten largest hold under 5.5%. What was sequenced was peripheral blood. These TCRs come from a man aged 35 to 55 with active or convalescent COVID-19.

This clone was recorded once. Here the CDR3 DNA reads TGTGCCAGCAGTTTCGAAATAGGTCAGGGGGACACCGGGGAGCTGTTTTTT. This codes for CASSFEIGQGDTGELFF. The chain is built from TRBV6-2 or TRBV6-3 and TRBJ2-2; TRBD1 aligns across 7 bases. CDR3 length: 17 residues. The V gene's germline CDR1 is MNHEY and CDR2 SVGEGT. Trimming at V came to 4 bases and at J to 3 bases, leaving 11 bases not matched to a gene.

The chain couples TRBV28 to TRBJ2-7; 11 bases align to TRBD1. Per germline, CDR1 MDHEN and CDR2 SYDVKM. V shed 5 bases, J shed 7 bases, and the junction held 16 bases outside the gene matches. CDR3 size: 17 residues. This chain's CDR3 is CASSLQTTRTGGFEQYF. CDR3 nucleotide sequence: TGTGCCAGCAGTCTACAAACAACCCGGACAGGGGGCTTTGAGCAGTACTTC.

This chain joins TRBV30 and TRBJ1-4, with 9 bases that match TRBD1. CDR1 is GTSNPN and CDR2 is SVGIG in the germline V gene (reference sequence). V was clipped by 4 bases and J by 7 bases; unmatched bases: 4. This CDR3 region has 13 residues. The CDR3 nucleotides read TGTGCCTGGACCCCGGGACAGGGTGAAAAACTGTTTTTT. Amino acid sequence: CAWTPGQGEKLFF.

The V gene is TRBV4-3, the J gene TRBJ2-3, with 7 bases fitting TRBD2. The length of the CDR3 is 18 residues. Unmatched junction bases numbered 13, after V lost 2 bases and J lost 2 bases. Germline V gene lookup returns CDR1 LGHNA and CDR2 YSLEER. The CDR3 DNA follows: TGCGCCAGCAGCCAAACCCTCCGGGGGACTACTAACACAGATACGCAGTATTTT. The encoded protein is CASSQTLRGTTNTDTQYF.

The J gene is TRBJ1-3, the V gene TRBV28, with a possible D match to TRBD1 (6 bases). Germline V CDR1 and CDR2: MDHEN, SYDVKM. This CDR3 has 16 amino acids. V gave up 5 bases and J gave up 4 bases, with 18 bases separating them. CDR3 sequence reads: CASSTQDSSSGNTIYF. CDR3 coding DNA: TGTGCCAGCAGTACCCAGGACAGTTCGTCAGGAAACACCATATATTTT.

CDR3 nucleotides: TGTGCCACCAGTTCCACAGGGGAGACCGGGGAGCTGTTTTTT. Translating it yields CATSSTGETGELFF. This chain connects TRBV24-1 to TRBJ2-2, with 7 bases aligning to TRBD1. The CDR3 runs to 14 residues. V lost 6 bases, J lost 5 bases, and 5 bases stayed unmatched. Germline V gene sequence: CDR1 KGHDR, CDR2 SFDVKD.

The rearrangement uses TRBV6-6 and TRBJ1-6, with TRBD1 matching over 7 bases. The CDR3 loop spans 14 amino acids. After removal of 6 bases from V and 7 bases from J, the junction contained 6 bases not matched to a gene. Germline assignment: CDR1 MNHNY and CDR2 SVGAGI (reference sequence). CDR3 protein: CASSRQGNNSPLHF. DNA of the CDR3: TGTGCCAGCAGCCGACAGGGAAACAATTCACCCCTCCACTTT.

The chain employs TRBV28 and TRBJ1-5, with a tentative D call TRBD1 (5 bases). CDR1 is MDHEN and CDR2 is SYDVKM in the germline V gene. This CDR3 region has 15 residues. V was cut by 6 bases and J by 4 bases, with 16 bases left in between. Here the CDR3 DNA reads TGTGCCAGCAGCCCCCCGGGGGGGGAGAATCAGCCCCAGCATTTT. It yields the protein CASSPPGGENQPQHF.

The chain links TRBV28 to TRBJ2-7; 10 nucleotides agree with TRBD1. The J segment lost 7 bases and the V segment lost 4 bases, leaving 10 bases of the junction unmatched. The CDR3 is made up of 15 amino acids. CDR1 is MDHEN, CDR2 SYDVKM, per germline. The CDR3 DNA sequence: TGTGCCAGCAGTTCCCCACCCCGGACAGGGGGAGAGCAGTACTTC. It translates to CASSSPPRTGGEQYF.

A few counts support this clone. The chain uses TRBV5-1 and TRBJ1-6; D gene unclear. Per germline, CDR1 SGHRS and CDR2 YFSETQ. CDR3 size: 13 residues. The CDR3 loop is CSIHSSYNSPLHF. The CDR3 DNA reads TGCTCTATACACAGCTCCTATAATTCACCCCTCCACTTT.

The chain has TRBV6-2 or TRBV6-3 and TRBJ1-1, with 8 bases identical to TRBD1. Germline assignment: CDR1 MNHEY and CDR2 SVGEGT. This CDR3 is built from 15 residues. The V segment lost 5 bases and the J segment 8 bases; nucleotides outside the gene matches: 13. In nucleotides, the CDR3 is TGTGCCAGCAGTGGAGGTCCAGGGGGCCGGTACGAAGCTTTCTTT. Its translation: CASSGGPGGRYEAFF.

This chain connects TRBV6-6 to TRBJ1-2; D perhaps matches TRBD1 (6 bases). The germline gives CDR1 MNHNY, CDR2 SVGAGI (reference sequence). Trimming stripped 4 bases from V and 5 bases from J, with 17 bases between. This CDR3 spans 15 amino acids. The CDR3 here is CASSSPPGQWYGYTF. The CDR3 DNA is TGTGCCAGCAGTTCGCCGCCGGGACAATGGTATGGCTACACCTTC.

The CDR3 DNA sequence: TGCGCCAGCAGCCACTTAGCGGGAGCGAACACCGGGGAGCTGTTTTTT. Translation: CASSHLAGANTGELFF. V usage is TRBV4-3 and J usage is TRBJ2-2; TRBD2 agrees at 9 bases. The CDR3 is 16 amino acids. Germline V lookup: CDR1 LGHNA, CDR2 YSLEER. J lost 0 bases, V lost 3 bases, and 2 bases had no gene match.

This chain joins TRBV19 and TRBJ1-4; possible D gene TRBD1, 6 bases. The V and J ends lost 5 bases and 8 bases respectively, with 27 bases between them. Germline V gene sequence: CDR1 LNHDA, CDR2 SQIVND (reference sequence). This CDR3 is 18 amino acids long. The CDR3 nucleotides read TGTGCCAGTAGTCCTTCCCGTTTACAGGGAGTCTTGCGGGAAAAACTGTTTTTT. Translated, it gives CASSPSRLQGVLREKLFF.

The J gene is TRBJ1-1, the V gene TRBV18; the D is unclear. CDR1 KGHSH and CDR2 LQKENI come from the germline V gene. CDR3 length: 15 residues. The V end was cut by 0 bases, the J end by 6 bases, with 14 bases between. CDR3 sequence (DNA): TGTGCCAGCTCACCACCTTCGAGGGTCCTCTCTGAAGCTTTCTTT. Its translation is CASSPPSRVLSEAFF.

CDR3 loop: CASSLGILPFGGRNEKLFF. For the CDR3, the DNA is TGTGCCAGCAGCTTAGGTATCCTCCCTTTCGGGGGACGGAATGAAAAACTGTTTTTT. The chain combines TRBV7-2 with TRBJ1-4; a possible D gene is TRBD1 (5 bases). Per the germline V gene, CDR1 is SGHTA and CDR2 is FQGNSA. V lost 1 base and J 5 bases, leaving 23 bases between the germline ends. The CDR3 is 19 amino acids.